This TCR beta chain was observed in a study of blood T cells in healthy people across ages. As to this clonotype: Its antigen is undetermined.

Findings and caveats of the study: Because sorting was not performed, PBMCs prevented conclusive naive versus antigen-experienced comparison.

Extracted total RNA amounted to at least 5.5 micrograms for each sample. V lost 1 base to trimming and J lost 1 base; unmatched junction nucleotides: 7. Germline-derived CDR1 and CDR2 are DFQATT and SNEGSKA (reference sequence). This CDR3 contains 16 residues. A J-beta primer mix and a sample-barcoded 5' primer were used in a second PCR of about 6 to 12 cycles. Every molecule of cDNA carried a tag from a template-switch adaptor with 12 random nucleotides. TCRdb re-analysed the 5' RACE reads in MiXCR, keeping a single row per CDR3 protein. This table holds about 1.1 million distinct CDR3 sequences, 35% to 40% found once.

The chain employs TRBV20-1 and TRBJ2-3; 8 bases fit TRBD1. Sequenced sample: blood. This receptor was obtained from a young man in good health. CDR3 region: CSARGGQGGGTDTQYF. CDR3 coding DNA: TGCAGTGCTAGAGGAGGACAGGGTGGGGGCACAGATACGCAGTATTTT.